Shown below are 2 T cell receptor beta chains from a single sample sequenced in a study of technical replicates of blood from several donors (dated by TCRdb to 2016 to 2017). Receptor amplification or capture employed the immunoSEQ multiplex PCR assay. The immuneACCESS repertoire file appears here via TCRdb, limited to in-frame rearrangements. These files lack a portion of the clones; in checked studies, under half of the deficit traces to unresolved V genes, and the cause of the others is not known. Counted in this sample were roughly 56,000 clones; about 95% of them appeared once. The ten most abundant clones make up 2.5% to 4% of the sample. Sequenced input: PBMCs. The receptors here all came from a human donor in good health. Some clones in this sample may be carry-over from other donors' samples.

The J gene is TRBJ2-1, the V gene TRBV29-1; TRBD2 aligns across 11 bases. From germline, CDR1 is SQVTM and CDR2 ANQGSEA. Unmatched junction bases numbered 6, after V lost 5 bases and J lost 6 bases. This CDR3 has 14 amino acids. CDR3 sequence reads: CSVNGLAGSNEQFF. The CDR3 bases are TGCAGCGTTAACGGACTAGCGGGCAGCAATGAGCAGTTCTTC.

The V call is TRBV11-1, the J call TRBJ2-3; the D gene is possibly TRBD2 (6 bases). Per germline, CDR1 SGHAT and CDR2 FQDESV (reference sequence). The CDR3 runs to 16 residues. Trimming left V 2 bases short and J 1 base short, with 13 bases between. CDR3: CASSLLEGPRTDTQYF. CDR3 in DNA: TGTGCCAGCAGCTTATTGGAGGGGCCACGCACAGATACGCAGTATTTT.